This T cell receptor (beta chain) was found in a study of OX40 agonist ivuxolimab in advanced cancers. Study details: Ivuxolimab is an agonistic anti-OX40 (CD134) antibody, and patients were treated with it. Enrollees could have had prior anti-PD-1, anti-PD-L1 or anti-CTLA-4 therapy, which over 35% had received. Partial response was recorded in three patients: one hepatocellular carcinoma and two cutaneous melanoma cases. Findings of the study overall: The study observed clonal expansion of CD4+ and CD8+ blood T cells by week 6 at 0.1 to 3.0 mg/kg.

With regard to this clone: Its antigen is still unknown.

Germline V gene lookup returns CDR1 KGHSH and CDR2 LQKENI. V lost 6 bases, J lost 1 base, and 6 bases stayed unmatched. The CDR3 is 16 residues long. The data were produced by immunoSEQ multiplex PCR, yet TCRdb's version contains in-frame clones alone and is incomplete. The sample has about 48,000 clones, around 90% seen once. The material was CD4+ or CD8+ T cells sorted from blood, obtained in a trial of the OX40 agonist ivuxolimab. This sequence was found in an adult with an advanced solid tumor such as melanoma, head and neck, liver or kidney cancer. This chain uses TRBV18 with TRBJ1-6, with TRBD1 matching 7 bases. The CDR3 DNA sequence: TGTGCCAGCTCTCCGAGACAGGGATCCTATAATTCACCCCTCCACTTT. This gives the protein CASSPRQGSYNSPLHF. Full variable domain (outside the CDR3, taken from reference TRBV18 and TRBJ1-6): NAGVMQNPRHLVRRRGQEARLRCSPMKGHSHVYWYRQLPEEGLKFMVYLQKENIIDESGMPKERFSAEFPKEGPSILRIQQVVRGDSAAYFCASSPRQGSYNSPLHFGNGTRLTVT.